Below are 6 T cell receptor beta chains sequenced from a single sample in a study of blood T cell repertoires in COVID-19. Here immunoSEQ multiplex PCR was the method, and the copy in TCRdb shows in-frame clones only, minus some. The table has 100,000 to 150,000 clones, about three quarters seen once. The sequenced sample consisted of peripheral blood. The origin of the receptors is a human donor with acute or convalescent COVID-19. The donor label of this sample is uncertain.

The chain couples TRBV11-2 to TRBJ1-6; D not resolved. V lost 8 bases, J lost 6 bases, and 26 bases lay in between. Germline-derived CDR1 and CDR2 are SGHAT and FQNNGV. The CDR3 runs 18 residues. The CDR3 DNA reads TGTGCCAGCCTCAAGGGAGTTTCCTCACCCCAATCTAATTCACCCCTCCACTTT. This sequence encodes CASLKGVSSPQSNSPLHF.

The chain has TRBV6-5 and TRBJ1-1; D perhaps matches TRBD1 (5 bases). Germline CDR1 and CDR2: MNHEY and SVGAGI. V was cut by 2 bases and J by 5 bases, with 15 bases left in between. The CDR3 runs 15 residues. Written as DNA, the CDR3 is TGTGCCAGCAGTTACGGGGGGGGATCTTCGACTGAAGCTTTCTTT. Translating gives CASSYGGGSSTEAFF.

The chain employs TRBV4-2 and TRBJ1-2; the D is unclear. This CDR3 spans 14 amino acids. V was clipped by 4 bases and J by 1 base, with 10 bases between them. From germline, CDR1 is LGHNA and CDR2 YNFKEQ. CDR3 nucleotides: TGTGCCAGCAGCCGGGGAGCCGGTAACTATGGCTACACCTTC. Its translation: CASSRGAGNYGYTF.

CDR3 amino acids: CASSYSDSATNEKLFF. The CDR3 region has the DNA TGTGCCAGCAGTTACTCGGACTCAGCAACTAATGAAAAACTGTTTTTT. The chain is built from TRBV6-5 and TRBJ1-4; D remains unclear. The germline V and J ends were trimmed by 0 bases and 0 bases, with 8 bases remaining between them. Germline-derived CDR1 and CDR2 are MNHEY and SVGAGI. This CDR3 is built from 16 residues.

The CDR3 DNA follows: TGTGCAGCGGGGGCGAACAGGGGGCCCGGCGAGCAGTACTTC. Encoded protein: CAAGANRGPGEQYF. The chain recombines TRBV2 with TRBJ2-7; D possibly corresponds to TRBD1 (9 bases). Germline-derived CDR1 and CDR2 are SNHLY and FYNNEI. This CDR3 comprises 14 residues.

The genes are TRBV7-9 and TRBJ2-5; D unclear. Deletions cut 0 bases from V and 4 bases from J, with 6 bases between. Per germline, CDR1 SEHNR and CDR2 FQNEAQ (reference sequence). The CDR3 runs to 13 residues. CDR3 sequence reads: CASSLAGLETQYF. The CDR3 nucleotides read TGTGCCAGCAGCTTAGCCGGGTTAGAGACCCAGTACTTC.